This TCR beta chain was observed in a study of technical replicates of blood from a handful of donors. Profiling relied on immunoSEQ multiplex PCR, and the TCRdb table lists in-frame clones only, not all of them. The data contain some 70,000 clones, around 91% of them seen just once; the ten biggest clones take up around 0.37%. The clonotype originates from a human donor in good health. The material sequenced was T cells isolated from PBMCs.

The CDR3 region is CAWSVQAGLRDTQYF. The DNA of the CDR3 is TGTGCCTGGAGTGTACAAGCGGGATTGAGGGATACGCAGTATTTT. The V call is TRBV30, the J call TRBJ2-3; TRBD2 matches at 7 bases. Germline CDR1 and CDR2: GTSNPN and SVGIG (reference sequence). V shed 0 bases, J shed 6 bases, and the junction held 9 bases outside the gene matches. This CDR3 comprises 15 residues.